The 29 T cell receptor beta chains given below trace back to one sample, sequenced in a study of T cell responses to AZD1222 COVID-19 vaccine. Produced via immunoSEQ multiplex PCR; TCRdb's table is partial and in-frame only. The profile covers about 150,000 clones, with roughly nine tenths appearing a single time and about 3.6% taken by the ten largest. This sample comprised peripheral blood, obtained 28 days after the second AZD1222 dose. The receptors derive from an adult who received the AZD1222 COVID-19 vaccine.

The V gene is TRBV9, the J gene TRBJ1-3; a weak D match, TRBD1 (5 bases). The CDR3 is 16 residues long. The germline V and J ends were trimmed by 3 bases and 4 bases, with 17 bases remaining between them. The germline V gene encodes CDR1 SGDLS and CDR2 YYNGEE. CDR3 DNA sequence: TGTGCCAGCAGCGATGGGTGGGGGGGTTTAGGAAACACCATATATTTT. This encodes CASSDGWGGLGNTIYF.

The chain uses TRBV5-1 and TRBJ2-2; 10 positions match TRBD1. Germline V gene data show CDR1 as SGHRS and CDR2 as YFSETQ. The CDR3 spans 16 residues. The ends lost 7 bases at V and 5 bases at J; junction bases unmatched: 11. The CDR3: CASGKRGQGSTGELFF. The CDR3 region has the DNA TGCGCCAGCGGAAAACGGGGACAGGGGTCTACCGGGGAGCTGTTTTTT.

The table lists this clone with a count of one. V and J are TRBV28 and TRBJ2-7; D is ambiguous. Germline V CDR1 and CDR2: MDHEN, SYDVKM. The CDR3 runs to 12 residues. The V end was cut by 4 bases, the J end by 3 bases, with 7 bases between. The CDR3 reads CASSSPDYEQYF. The DNA of the CDR3 is TGTGCCAGCAGTTCCCCAGACTACGAGCAGTACTTC.

The V call is TRBV10-3, the J call TRBJ2-5; 7 bases agree with TRBD1. This CDR3 spans 16 amino acids. After removal of 4 bases from V and 1 base from J, the junction contained 9 bases not matched to a gene. CDR1 and CDR2 (germline): ENHRY, SYGVKD. CDR3 DNA sequence: TGTGCCATCAGTGGAGGACAGGCGGAACTCCAAGAGACCCAGTACTTC. As protein: CAISGGQAELQETQYF.

With respect to this clone: Other nucleotide sequences in the sample specify the same CDR3. The V gene is TRBV18, the J gene TRBJ1-1; no clear D. CDR1 KGHSH and CDR2 LQKENI come from the germline V gene. This CDR3 spans 13 amino acids. V was cut by 2 bases and J by 1 base, with 5 bases left in between. The chain's CDR3 is CASSPVENTEAFF. For the CDR3, the DNA is TGTGCCAGCTCACCAGTGGAGAACACTGAAGCTTTCTTT. Complete variable domain (other parts from reference TRBV18 and TRBJ1-1): NAGVMQNPRHLVRRRGQEARLRCSPMKGHSHVYWYRQLPEEGLKFMVYLQKENIIDESGMPKERFSAEFPKEGPSILRIQQVVRGDSAAYFCASSPVENTEAFFGQGTRLTVV.

This chain links TRBV6-1 with TRBJ2-7; 7 nucleotides line up with TRBD1. The germline gives CDR1 MNHNS, CDR2 SASEGT. The junction had 8 bases not matched to a gene; V was cut back by 0 bases and J by 0 bases. CDR3 length: 17 residues. The CDR3 sequence: CASSEAYRGMSSYEQYF. CDR3 DNA sequence: TGTGCCAGCAGTGAAGCGTACAGGGGTATGAGCTCCTACGAGCAGTACTTC.

V and J are TRBV23-1 and TRBJ1-5; no reliable D call. TRBV23-1 is an open reading frame, and its role is uncertain. The CDR3 length is 14 residues. Trimming removed 7 bases from V and 7 bases from J, with 17 bases in between. The CDR3 DNA is TGCGCCAGCACCTCGAGGACCCGGACCCAGCCCCAGCATTTT. It translates to CASTSRTRTQPQHF.

In its sample, this clone was seen a few times. CDR3 loop: CASSPAGQGDTEAFF. The CDR3 DNA reads as TGCGCCAGCAGCCCCGCCGGACAGGGGGACACTGAAGCTTTCTTT. The chain links TRBV5-1 to TRBJ1-1, with 10 bases matching TRBD1. CDR3 length: 15 amino acids. Germline lookup yields CDR1 SGHRS and CDR2 YFSETQ. J was trimmed by 3 bases and V by 4 bases; bases with no gene match: 6.

V usage is TRBV3-1 (or the pseudogene TRBV3-2) and J usage is TRBJ1-1, with a possible D match to TRBD1 (6 bases). The CDR3 extends over 14 amino acids. The V end was cut by 1 base, the J end by 1 base, with 7 bases between. CDR1 LGHDT and CDR2 YNNKEL come from the germline V gene (reference sequence). CDR3 DNA sequence: TGTGCCAGCAGCCAAGGGGGGGCGAACACTGAAGCTTTCTTT. Encoded protein: CASSQGGANTEAFF.

This chain connects TRBV28 to TRBJ2-7, with D tentatively TRBD2 (7 bases). With 6 bases removed from V and 5 bases from J, the gap between germline ends came to 14 bases. Germline V CDR1 and CDR2: MDHEN, SYDVKM. The CDR3 consists of 13 residues. CDR3 coding DNA: TGTGCCAGCAGGGGGGGGCTCGTTAACGAGCAGTACTTC. Protein sequence: CASRGGLVNEQYF.

The V gene is TRBV6-5, the J gene TRBJ2-3; 10 bases line up with TRBD2. The V gene's germline CDR1 is MNHEY and CDR2 SVGAGI. The CDR3 runs to 14 residues. Germline trimming cut 6 bases from V and 6 bases from J; bases unmatched to any gene: 6. The CDR3, as DNA: TGTGCCAGCAGACAAGCGGGAGGGAAGGATACGCAGTATTTT. Amino acids: CASRQAGGKDTQYF.

CDR3 protein: CASSLGAAGTISNQPQHF. DNA of the CDR3: TGTGCCAGCAGCTTGGGCGCGGCAGGGACAATTAGCAATCAGCCCCAGCATTTT. The chain joins TRBV5-6 to TRBJ1-5, with a possible D match to TRBD1 (6 bases). The CDR3 length is 18 residues. V lost 0 bases to trimming and J lost 0 bases, with 16 bases between them. Per germline, CDR1 SGHDT and CDR2 YYEEEE.

CDR3 region: CASSQGGGRVWSDTQYF. The CDR3 nucleotides are TGCGCCAGCAGCCAAGGGGGCGGGAGGGTATGGTCAGATACGCAGTATTTT. The rearrangement joins TRBV4-1 to TRBJ2-3; 9 nucleotides match TRBD2. J gave up 4 bases and V 1 base, and 9 bases lay outside the gene matches. CDR3 length: 17 residues. Germline V gene lookup returns CDR1 MGHRA and CDR2 YSYEKL.

This clone appeared a single time. The chain employs TRBV18 and TRBJ2-4, with no clear D. Per the germline V gene, CDR1 is KGHSH and CDR2 is LQKENI. The CDR3 has 11 residues. Trimming cost V 5 bases and J 4 bases, with 3 bases left between them. The CDR3 DNA is TGTGCCAGCTCAGGGAAAAACATTCAGTACTTC. It encodes CASSGKNIQYF.

The chain couples TRBV10-3 to TRBJ1-4; 12 nucleotides agree with TRBD1. The CDR3 has 19 amino acids. Germline V lookup: CDR1 ENHRY, CDR2 SYGVKD. V trimming: 0 bases; J trimming: 8 bases; junction bases outside the gene matches: 13. The CDR3 reads CAISESVPGQGAPREKLFF. CDR3 coding DNA: TGTGCCATCAGTGAGTCCGTCCCGGGACAGGGGGCGCCCAGGGAAAAACTGTTTTTT.

The chain employs TRBV24-1 and TRBJ2-1, with D perhaps matching TRBD1 (6 bases). Trimming took off 3 bases at V and 8 bases at J, with 16 bases between the two ends. The CDR3 totals 15 residues. The germline CDR1 and CDR2 sequences are KGHDR and SFDVKD. CDR3 sequence reads: CATSDPAGRGDEQFF. In DNA form, the CDR3 reads TGTGCCACCAGTGATCCCGCCGGCAGGGGTGATGAGCAGTTCTTC.

The chain is built from TRBV7-8 and TRBJ2-1, with 8 bases matching TRBD2. This CDR3 has 15 residues. Germline V gene sequence: CDR1 SGHVS, CDR2 FQNEAQ. Losses at the gene ends were 2 bases for V and 5 bases for J; bases not matched to a gene: 5. In nucleotides, the CDR3 is TGTGCCAGCAGCTTATTTAGCGGGGCCCACAATGAGCAGTTCTTC. The encoded protein is CASSLFSGAHNEQFF.

The chain employs TRBV19 and TRBJ1-6, with D uncertain. CDR3 length: 16 amino acids. Trimming removed 1 base at V and 0 bases at J, with 7 bases between. The germline V gene encodes CDR1 LNHDA and CDR2 SQIVND (reference sequence). The CDR3: CASSIVGLSYNSPLHF. The CDR3 bases are TGTGCCAGTAGTATAGTTGGGCTCTCCTATAATTCACCCCTCCACTTT.

This chain links TRBV6-2 or TRBV6-3 with TRBJ1-4; the match to TRBD1 covers 7 bases. V lost 0 bases and J lost 6; bases outside the gene matches: 16. Germline V gives CDR1 MNHEY, CDR2 SVGEGT. The CDR3 totals 19 residues. The CDR3 loop is CASSYSTFRQGGTDEKLFF. The CDR3 DNA reads as TGTGCCAGCAGTTACTCGACTTTTCGACAGGGAGGTACGGATGAAAAACTGTTTTTT.

The V call is TRBV28, the J call TRBJ1-1; D is perhaps TRBD1 (5 bases). In germline, CDR1 is MDHEN, CDR2 SYDVKM. The CDR3 totals 13 residues. Trimming took 7 bases from V and 1 from J, leaving 10 bases between them. The CDR3, as DNA: TGTGCCAGCAACTGGGGGGGGAACACTGAAGCTTTCTTT. It translates to CASNWGGNTEAFF.

V gene TRBV7-8 combines with J gene TRBJ1-2; D gene unclear. The germline V gene encodes CDR1 SGHVS and CDR2 FQNEAQ. The CDR3 consists of 13 residues. V lost 7 bases and J 4 bases, leaving 13 bases between the germline ends. This CDR3 is CASTTDRFYGYTF. The CDR3, as DNA: TGTGCCAGCACCACCGATCGGTTCTATGGCTACACCTTC.

This chain uses TRBV18 with TRBJ1-1; D possibly corresponds to TRBD1 (5 bases). Germline CDR1 reads KGHSH; CDR2 reads LQKENI. The V end was cut by 0 bases, the J end by 4 bases, with 9 bases between. CDR3 length equals 14 residues. The CDR3 loop is CASSPPIRGTEAFF. CDR3 nucleotide sequence: TGTGCCAGCTCACCACCTATAAGGGGCACTGAAGCTTTCTTT.

V usage is TRBV30 and J usage is TRBJ1-3; D is undetermined. This CDR3 contains 16 residues. Deletions cut 0 bases from V and 3 bases from J, with 15 bases between. The germline V gene encodes CDR1 GTSNPN and CDR2 SVGIG (reference sequence). CDR3 sequence reads: CAWSVFRASFGNTIYF. The CDR3 coding sequence is TGTGCCTGGAGTGTTTTCAGAGCATCCTTTGGAAACACCATATATTTT.

The chain combines TRBV9 with TRBJ2-3; D not resolved. CDR3 length equals 14 residues. CDR1 and CDR2 from the germline V gene are SGDLS and YYNGEE. V was clipped by 0 bases and J by 7 bases, with 12 bases between them. The CDR3 loop is CASSVGMAPNTQYF. The CDR3 nucleotides read TGTGCCAGCAGCGTAGGGATGGCGCCTAATACGCAGTATTTT.

V gene TRBV5-1 combines with J gene TRBJ2-1; 8 positions agree with TRBD2. CDR3 length: 14 residues. Germline V lookup: CDR1 SGHRS, CDR2 YFSETQ. V dropped 4 bases and J dropped 4; count of bases not matched to a gene: 4. DNA of the CDR3: TGCGCCAGCAGCCGGGGACTAGAATACAATGAGCAGTTCTTC. Translating it yields CASSRGLEYNEQFF.

J is TRBJ1-6 and V is TRBV10-3; no clear D gene. The CDR3 contains 13 residues. The germline gives CDR1 ENHRY, CDR2 SYGVKD. Trimming removed 6 bases at V and 5 bases at J, with 8 bases between. The CDR3 region has the DNA TGTGCCATCAGGTCGTTTGATAATTCACCCCTCCACTTT. Translation gives CAIRSFDNSPLHF.

This clone was counted only a few times. The CDR3: CASTGQTGELFF. The DNA for the CDR3 is TGTGCCAGCACCGGACAGACCGGGGAGCTGTTTTTT. The genes are TRBV28 and TRBJ2-2, with D possibly being TRBD1 (6 bases). Germline lookup yields CDR1 MDHEN and CDR2 SYDVKM. Deletions cut 7 bases from V and 5 bases from J, with 8 bases between. The length of the CDR3 is 12 residues.

On this clone: At the DNA level, this CDR3 is encoded by other sequences in the same sample as well. This rearrangement joins TRBV28 to TRBJ1-2, with no clear D. Trimming took off 3 bases at V and 2 bases at J, with 10 bases between the two ends. CDR3 length: 14 amino acids. CDR1 MDHEN and CDR2 SYDVKM come from the germline V gene. CDR3 sequence reads: CASSFLTENYGYTF. The CDR3 region has the DNA TGTGCCAGCAGTTTTCTGACGGAAAACTATGGCTACACCTTC.

In its sample, this clone was seen once. The J gene is TRBJ1-2, the V gene TRBV30; D is ambiguous. The V gene lost 8 bases and the J gene lost 6 bases, with 16 bases spanning the gap. The germline CDR1 and CDR2 sequences are GTSNPN and SVGIG (reference sequence). This CDR3 is built from 12 residues. The chain's CDR3 is CAGTGSGDGYTF. The DNA for the CDR3 is TGTGCCGGAACGGGTTCGGGTGATGGCTACACCTTC.